The clone carrying this TCR beta chain was counted at least ten times. TCRdb re-analysed the reads in MiXCR, keeping a single row per CDR3 protein. The table has about 240,000 distinct CDR3 sequences, 6% to 8% seen once. The data were obtained in a study of T cell repertoires in cytomegalovirus infection. The clonotype was recovered from a human donor in good health (CMV status not recorded). Some clones in this sample may be carry-over from other donors' samples. The sample comprised PBMCs.

CDR3 bases: TGTGCCAGCAGCTTAGGTACAGGGCGCTACACCTTC. This codes for CASSLGTGRYTF. The chain combines TRBV7-2 with TRBJ1-2, with TRBD1 as a possible D gene (6 bases). V shed 1 base and J shed 9 bases, with 9 bases lying between them. The germline gives CDR1 SGHTA, CDR2 FQGNSA. The CDR3 has 12 amino acids.